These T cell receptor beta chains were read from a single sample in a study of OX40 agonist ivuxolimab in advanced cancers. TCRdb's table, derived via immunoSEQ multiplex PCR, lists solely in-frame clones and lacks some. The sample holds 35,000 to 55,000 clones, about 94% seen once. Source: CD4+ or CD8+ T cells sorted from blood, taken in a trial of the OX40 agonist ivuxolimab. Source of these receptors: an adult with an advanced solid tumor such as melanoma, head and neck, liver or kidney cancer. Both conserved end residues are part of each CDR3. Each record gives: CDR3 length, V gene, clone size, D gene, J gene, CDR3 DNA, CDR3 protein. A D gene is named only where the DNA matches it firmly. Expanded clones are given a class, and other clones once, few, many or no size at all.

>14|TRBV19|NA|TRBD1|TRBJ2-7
TGTGCCAGTAGTTACTCAGGGGGCGCATACGAGCAGTACTTC
CASSYSGGAYEQYF
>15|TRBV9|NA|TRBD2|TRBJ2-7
TGTGCCAGCAGCGTCGGGCTAGCGGGAGGGTCCGAGCAGTACTTC
CASSVGLAGGSEQYF
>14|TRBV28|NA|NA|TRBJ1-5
TGTGCCAGCAGCCCCTCGGTTAGCAATCAGCCCCAGCATTTT
CASSPSVSNQPQHF
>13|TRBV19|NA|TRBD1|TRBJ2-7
TGTGCCTCCTCCGAGACAGGGTCCTACGAGCAGTACTTC
CASSETGSYEQYF
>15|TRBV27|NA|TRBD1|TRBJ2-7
TGTGCCAGCAGTTCGAGGGACAGGATAACCTACGAGCAGTACTTC
CASSSRDRITYEQYF
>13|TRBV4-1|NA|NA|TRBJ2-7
TGCGCCAGCAGCCGGACGGCCGTCTACGAGCAGTACTTC
CASSRTAVYEQYF
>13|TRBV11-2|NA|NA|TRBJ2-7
TGTGCCAGCAGCTTAGATATGGACTACGAGCAGTACTTC
CASSLDMDYEQYF
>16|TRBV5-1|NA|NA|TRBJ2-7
TGCGCCAGCAGCCTAGACTTTACCAAGGACAGCTACGAGCAGTACTTC
CASSLDFTKDSYEQYF
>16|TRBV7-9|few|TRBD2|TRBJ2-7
TGTGCCAGCAGCTTAGACCTAGCGGGAGGACCCTACGAGCAGTACTTC
CASSLDLAGGPYEQYF
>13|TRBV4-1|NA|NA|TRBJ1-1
TGCGCCAGCAGCCGGACGGAGAACACTGAAGCTTTCTTT
CASSRTENTEAFF
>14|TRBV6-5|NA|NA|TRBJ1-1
TGTGCCAGCAGCCCCGGCGGGTTTGTCTCTGAAGCTTTCTTT
CASSPGGFVSEAFF
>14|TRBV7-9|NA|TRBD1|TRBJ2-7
TGTGCCAGCAGCGTCTCAGGGGGTAGTTACGAGCAGTACTTC
CASSVSGGSYEQYF
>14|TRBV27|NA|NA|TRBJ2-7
TGTGCCAGCAGTTTTCCCGGACAGCTCTACGAGCAGTACTTC
CASSFPGQLYEQYF
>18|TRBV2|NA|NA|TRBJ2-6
TGTGCCAGCAGTGAATATAAGACAGCGAACTCTGGGGCCAACGTCCTGACTTTC
CASSEYKTANSGANVLTF
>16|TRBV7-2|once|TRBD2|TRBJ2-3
TGTGCCAGCAGCTTATCTAGCGGGAGTAGCACAGATACGCAGTATTTT
CASSLSSGSSTDTQYF
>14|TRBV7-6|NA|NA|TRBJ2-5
TGTGCCAGCAGCTTAGGACGGCCCCAAGAGACCCAGTACTTC
CASSLGRPQETQYF
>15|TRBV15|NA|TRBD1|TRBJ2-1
TGTGCCACCAGCAGCCCGGGACAGGGCCACAATGAGCAGTTCTTC
CATSSPGQGHNEQFF
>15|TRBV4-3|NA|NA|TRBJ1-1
TGCGCCAGCAGCCATGACCGGACAGCTAACACTGAAGCTTTCTTT
CASSHDRTANTEAFF
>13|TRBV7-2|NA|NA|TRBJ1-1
TGTGCCAGCAGCCAAGTCTTAGGCCCTGAAGCTTTCTTT
CASSQVLGPEAFF
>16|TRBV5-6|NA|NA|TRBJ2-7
TGTGCCAGCAGCTGGCTAACTAACGGGCCCCTCCACGACCAGTACTTC
CASSWLTNGPLHDQYF
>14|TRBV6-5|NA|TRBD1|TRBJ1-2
TGTGCCAGCAGTGGACAGGGGTCTGGCTATGGCTACACCTTC
CASSGQGSGYGYTF
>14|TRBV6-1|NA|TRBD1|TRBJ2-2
TGTGCCAGCAGTGGGGGACAGGGACCCGGGGAGCTGTTTTTT
CASSGGQGPGELFF
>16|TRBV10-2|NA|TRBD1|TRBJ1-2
TGCGCCAGCTTCGGGGGACAGGGGACTTCTAACTATGGCTACACCTTC
CASFGGQGTSNYGYTF
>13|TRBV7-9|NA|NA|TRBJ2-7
TGTGCCAGCAGTGCAGGGGCTGCGTACGAGCAGTACTTC
CASSAGAAYEQYF
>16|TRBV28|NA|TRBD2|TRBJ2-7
TGTGCCAGCAGTCCCACTTTGCGTCTAGCGGACTACGAGCAGTACTTC
CASSPTLRLADYEQYF
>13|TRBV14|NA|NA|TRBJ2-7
TGTGCCAGCAGCCCTAAATACTACTACGAGCAGTACTTC
CASSPKYYYEQYF
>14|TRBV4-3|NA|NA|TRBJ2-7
TGCGCCAGCAGCCAAGCCGAAACTACCGGCGAGCAGTACTTC
CASSQAETTGEQYF
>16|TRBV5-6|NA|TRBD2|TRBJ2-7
TGTGCCAGCAGCTTGGGACTAGCGGGAGTTCGCGGCGAGCAGTACTTC
CASSLGLAGVRGEQYF
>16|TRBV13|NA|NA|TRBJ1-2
TGTGCCAGCAGCTCCGGGGGCAGCCAACCTAACTATGGCTACACCTTC
CASSSGGSQPNYGYTF
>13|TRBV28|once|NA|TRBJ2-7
TGTGCCAGCGAAACTAATTTGGGCTACGAGCAGTACTTC
CASETNLGYEQYF
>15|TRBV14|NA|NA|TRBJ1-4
TGTGCCAGCAGCAAAGGGATTGCCACTAATGAAAAACTGTTTTTT
CASSKGIATNEKLFF
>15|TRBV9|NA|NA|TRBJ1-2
TGTGCCAGCAGCGTAGGTTCAGCCAACAACTATGGCTACACCTTC
CASSVGSANNYGYTF
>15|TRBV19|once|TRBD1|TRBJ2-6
TGTGCCAGTAGTACAGGGGGAGACGGGGCCAACGTCCTGACTTTC
CASSTGGDGANVLTF
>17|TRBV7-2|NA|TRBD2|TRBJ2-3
TGTGCCAGCAGCTTAGTGGGGGGACTAGCGGGCACAGATACGCAGTATTTT
CASSLVGGLAGTDTQYF
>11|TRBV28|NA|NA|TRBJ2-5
TGTGCCAGCAGTTTCGGGGAGACCCAGTACTTC
CASSFGETQYF
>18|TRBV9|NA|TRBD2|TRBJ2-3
TGTGCCAGCAGCGTAGTTAGCGGGAGGGCTTGGTTCACAGATACGCAGTATTTT
CASSVVSGRAWFTDTQYF
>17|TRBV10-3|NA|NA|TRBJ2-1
TGTGCCATCAGTGAGTCGGGCGGACCGCGATCCTACAATGAGCAGTTCTTC
CAISESGGPRSYNEQFF
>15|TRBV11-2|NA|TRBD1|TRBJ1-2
TGTGCCAGCAGCTCCTGGACAGGGGACGACTATGGCTACACCTTC
CASSSWTGDDYGYTF
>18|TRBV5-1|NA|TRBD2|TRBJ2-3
TGCGCCAGCAGCTTGGAGGGATTTCTAGCGGGAGGCACAGATACGCAGTATTTT
CASSLEGFLAGGTDTQYF
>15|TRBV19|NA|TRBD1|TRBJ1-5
TGTGCCAGTAGCCTTGACAGGGTGATCAATCAGCCCCAGCATTTT
CASSLDRVINQPQHF
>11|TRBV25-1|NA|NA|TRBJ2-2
TGTGCCAGCAGGGAGGGCGGGGAGCTGTTTTTT
CASREGGELFF